This TCR beta chain was sequenced in a study of T cells in Graves' hyperthyroidism and ophthalmopathy. From RNA transcripts, TCR beta CDR3 regions were amplified. HTBI primers drove first-round RT-PCR of the TCR CDR3. From the multiplex PCR reads, TCRdb called clonotypes with MiXCR, one entry per CDR3 protein. The sample records a few hundred thousand distinct CDR3 sequences, under 25% being singletons. This clonotype came up many times. The CDR3 is made up of 15 amino acids. The germline V and J ends were trimmed by 0 bases and 2 bases, with 13 bases remaining between them. Germline V lookup: CDR1 DFQATT, CDR2 SNEGSKA (reference sequence).

This clonotype originated in a woman aged 45-60 years with Graves' hyperthyroidism. The sequencing sample was made of blood. The genes are TRBV20-1 and TRBJ1-2; D remains unclear. CDR3 sequence (DNA): TGCAGTGCTAGAGATGAAAGTAGGGCCAACTATGGCTACACCTTC. Translating it yields CSARDESRANYGYTF.